The 5 T cell receptor beta chains presented below share a single source sample, sequenced in a study of CD8 T cells in Susac syndrome. Random-hexamer reverse transcription was applied to roughly 0.5 to 1 ug RNA. TCRdb recomputed calls from the immunoSEQ multiplex PCR reads with MiXCR, one row per CDR3 protein. The table has a few hundred thousand distinct CDR3 sequences, roughly 85% seen once. Sequenced material: CD8+ T cells from PBMCs. All receptors derive from a human donor with multiple sclerosis.

A few counts support this clonotype. The chain links TRBV6-5 to TRBJ2-2; TRBD1 agrees at 8 bases. The J segment lost 3 bases and the V segment lost 4 bases, leaving 7 bases of the junction unmatched. This CDR3 region has 16 residues. In germline, CDR1 is MNHEY, CDR2 SVGAGI. The CDR3 coding sequence is TGTGCCAGCAGTTCCTCCAGGGGGCTCGACACCGGGGAGCTGTTTTTT. Its translation is CASSSSRGLDTGELFF.

This rearrangement joins TRBV3-1 to TRBJ2-7; 9 nucleotides align to TRBD1. The CDR3 runs 14 residues. In germline, CDR1 is LGHDT, CDR2 YNNKEL (reference sequence). Trimming took 6 bases from V and 5 from J; bases not matched to a gene: 8. CDR3 in amino acids: CASSEGDRDHEQYF. The CDR3, as DNA: TGTGCCAGCAGTGAGGGGGACAGGGACCACGAGCAGTACTTC.

V gene TRBV29-1 combines with J gene TRBJ2-7; 9 bases map to TRBD1. This CDR3 region has 13 residues. Germline V CDR1 and CDR2: SQVTM, ANQGSEA. The J segment lost 5 bases and the V segment lost 0 bases, leaving 2 bases of the junction unmatched. CDR3 bases: TGCAGCGTTGAAGAAGGGACAGGGAACGAGCAGTACTTC. As protein: CSVEEGTGNEQYF.

The chain uses TRBV10-2 and TRBJ2-7; no firm D call. This CDR3 is 13 amino acids long. Trimming took off 1 base at V and 3 bases at J, with 7 bases between the two ends. Germline lookup yields CDR1 WSHSY and CDR2 SAAADI. The CDR3 DNA reads TGCGCCAGCAGTGAGTTCAGTAACTACGAGCAGTACTTC. This translates into CASSEFSNYEQYF.

V gene TRBV7-9 combines with J gene TRBJ2-7, with 9 nucleotides matching TRBD1. The CDR3 is 14 amino acids. From germline, CDR1 is SEHNR and CDR2 FQNEAQ (reference sequence). Trimming removed 5 bases from V and 3 bases from J; junction bases left unmatched: 5. CDR3 residues: CASSTGTGIYEQYF. CDR3 bases: TGTGCCAGCAGCACCGGGACAGGGATCTACGAGCAGTACTTC.